This T cell receptor (beta chain) was sequenced during a study of blood T cell repertoires in COVID-19. For the study at large: Acute-phase and convalescent COVID-19 samples originated in the United States, Italy and Spain. PBMCs, B-cell-depleted T cells, or T cells provided the cDNA or gDNA that made up the material.

The authors' processing: Amplified reference gene primers provided the basis for estimating nucleated cell counts. Generated by immunoSEQ multiplex PCR, the TCRdb table keeps only in-frame clones and is missing some. V and J calls and clone size come straight from that table; D and trimming were deduced from the DNA. The table has about 270,000 clones, 85% seen once. In this sample, this clone turned up once. V shed 0 bases and J shed 4 bases, with 10 bases lying between them. The CDR3 length is 14 residues. Germline V lookup: CDR1 SGHNT, CDR2 YYREEE (reference sequence). The sequencing sample was made of peripheral blood. The chain employs TRBV5-4 and TRBJ1-2, with unresolved D. The source of this sequence is a woman in her forties or fifties with active or convalescent COVID-19. CDR3 region: CASSLEISGYGYTF. DNA for the CDR3: TGTGCCAGCAGCTTGGAGATCTCGGGCTATGGCTACACCTTC.